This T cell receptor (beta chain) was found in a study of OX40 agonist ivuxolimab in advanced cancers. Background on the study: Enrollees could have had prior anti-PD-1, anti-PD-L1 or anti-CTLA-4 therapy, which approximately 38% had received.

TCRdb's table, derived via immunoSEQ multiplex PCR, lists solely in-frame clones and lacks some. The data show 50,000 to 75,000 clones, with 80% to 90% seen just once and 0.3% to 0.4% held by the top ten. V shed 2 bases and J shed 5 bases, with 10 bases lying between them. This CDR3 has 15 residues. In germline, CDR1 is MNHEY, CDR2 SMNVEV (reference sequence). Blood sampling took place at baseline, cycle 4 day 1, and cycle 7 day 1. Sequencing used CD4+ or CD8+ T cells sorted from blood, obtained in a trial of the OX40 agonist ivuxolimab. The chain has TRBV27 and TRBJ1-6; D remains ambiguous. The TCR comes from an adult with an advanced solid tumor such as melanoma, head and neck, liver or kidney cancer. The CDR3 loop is CASSLTQVHNSPLHF. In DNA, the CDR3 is TGTGCCAGCAGTTTAACTCAGGTCCATAATTCACCCCTCCACTTT.